One T cell receptor beta chain is described in this entry. The antigen it binds to is not known. There are no base qualities to consult, and no much larger clone falls within one base. Deletion took 2 bases off V and 3 bases off J, with a span of 11 bases between the germline ends. The CDR3 contains 14 residues, cysteine and phenylalanine counted. The entry retains the CDR3 DNA only, 42 bases that are in frame from base 1. Taken from the germline V gene, the CDR1 and CDR2 loops are MDHEN and SYDVKM. This specimen comes from a study of regulatory T cells (dated by TCRdb to the late 2010s). Notes on the research overall: The study compared T-cell receptor beta repertoires of sorted regulatory, conventional CD4+ and CD8+ T cells in CD3G-deficient patients with those in healthy controls. The paper's findings and limits, for the study overall: Patient regulatory T-cell samples yielded roughly tenfold fewer unique productive TRB reads than control samples. In patients, repertoires had restricted unique TRB V-J pairs and skewed V and J gene usage, with regulatory T cells showing the most marked changes. Compared with both autologous conventional CD4+ cells and control regulatory T cells, regulatory T cells from CD3G-deficient patients had reduced Shannon diversity. The degree of regulatory T-cell repertoire restriction differed from patient to patient and was most prominent in the two patients whose autoimmunity was most severe.

All CD3G-deficient patients had evidence of autoimmunity, which was more severe in two of the patients. At the time of testing, the patients were between 2 and 39 years old, and their CD4+ and CD8+ T cells had reduced naive proportions and increased memory proportions. CD4+ cells were FACS-sorted into CD25-high CD127-low regulatory T cells and CD25-low CD127-high conventional CD4+ T cells. About six individuals with CD3G deficiency made up the patient group. An international network of physicians spanning the United States, Europe and Asia provided the patient samples and clinical data. Peripheral blood mononuclear cells were isolated by Ficoll density separation. The multiplex PCR relied on 52 forward TRBV primers and 13 reverse TRBJ primers, and amplification bias was corrected through assay-based and computational methods. Rearranged TRB loci were amplified from genomic DNA by multiplex PCR within the immunoSEQ assay. Sequencing of the TRB amplicons was done on an Illumina HiSeq platform. Per the source publication's procedure: Raw sequences were error-filtered and aligned to reference gene sequences by custom algorithms and were subsequently analyzed with the immunoSEQ online tools. Productive and nonproductive TRB rearrangement frequencies were evaluated among both unique and total sequences. The likelihood of self-reactivity was estimated by examining two features, hydrophobicity and amino acid composition, of TRB CDR3 positions 6 and 7. For group comparisons, t tests, Mann-Whitney tests or two-way ANOVA were performed in Prism software. The clones in this table, taken by TCRdb from immuneACCESS, are in-frame only. Not every clone is retained; where verified, under half of the shortfall comes from an unresolved V gene, and the cause of the rest is unknown. V and J calls and clone size are given by that table; D and trimming were obtained from the DNA. In this sample the table shows over 2,000 clones, 80% to 95% of which occur a single time. Around 3% of the sample is in the top ten clones.

The material sequenced was CD4+ Tregs sorted from blood. The rearranged segments are TRBV28 and TRBJ2-7; the D segment could be TRBD1, given 5 matching bases. This receptor was identified in a child under 18 with CD3G deficiency. The CDR3 has the sequence CASSLAGKNYEQYF. Read as DNA, the sequence is TGTGCCAGCAGTTTAGCAGGGAAAAACTACGAGCAGTACTTC.